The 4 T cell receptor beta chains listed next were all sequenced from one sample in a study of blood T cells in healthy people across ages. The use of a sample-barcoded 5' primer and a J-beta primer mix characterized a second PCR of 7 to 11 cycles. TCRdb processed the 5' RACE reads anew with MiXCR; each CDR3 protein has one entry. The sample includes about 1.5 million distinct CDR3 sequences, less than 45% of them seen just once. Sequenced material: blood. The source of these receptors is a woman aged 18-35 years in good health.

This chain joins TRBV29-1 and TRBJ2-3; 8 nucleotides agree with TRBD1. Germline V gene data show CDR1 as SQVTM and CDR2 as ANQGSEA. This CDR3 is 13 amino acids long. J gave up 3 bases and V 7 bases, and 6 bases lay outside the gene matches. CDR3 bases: TGCAGCGGGAAGGGACAGGTAACAGATACGCAGTATTTT. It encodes CSGKGQVTDTQYF.

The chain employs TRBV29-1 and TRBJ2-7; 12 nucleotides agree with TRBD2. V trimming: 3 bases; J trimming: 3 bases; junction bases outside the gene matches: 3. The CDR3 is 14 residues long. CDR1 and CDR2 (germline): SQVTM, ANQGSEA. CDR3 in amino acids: CSVETSGSIYEQYF. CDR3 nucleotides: TGCAGCGTTGAGACTAGCGGGAGTATCTACGAGCAGTACTTC.

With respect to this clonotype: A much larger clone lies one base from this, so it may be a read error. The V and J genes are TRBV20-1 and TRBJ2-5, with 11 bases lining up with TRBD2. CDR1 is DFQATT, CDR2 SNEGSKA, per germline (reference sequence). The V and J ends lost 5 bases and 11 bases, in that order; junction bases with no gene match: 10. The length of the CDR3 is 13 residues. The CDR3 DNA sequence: TGCAGTGCTGGGACTAGCGGTAACAATGAGCAGTACTTC. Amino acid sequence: CSAGTSGNNEQYF.

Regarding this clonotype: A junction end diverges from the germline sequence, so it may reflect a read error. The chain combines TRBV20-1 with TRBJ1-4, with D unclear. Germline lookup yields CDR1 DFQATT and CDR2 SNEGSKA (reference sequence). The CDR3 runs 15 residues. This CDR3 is CSAGDGQTNNEKLFF. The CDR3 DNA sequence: TGCAGTGCTGGAGATGGGCAGACCAATAATGAAAAACTGTTTTTT.